This T cell receptor (beta chain) was recovered during a study of T cell repertoires in cytomegalovirus infection. About the research overall: Epitope selection comprised recently identified HLA-C-restricted CMV epitopes and well-studied HLA-B-restricted CMV epitopes.

Points from the study as a whole: The ex vivo response was dominated by HLA-C-restricted CMV-specific TCR beta clonotypes.

In regard to this clonotype: Its antigen is currently unknown.

CDR1 is MGHRA and CDR2 is YSYEKL in the germline V gene. V shed 1 base and J shed 4 bases, with 9 bases lying between them. This CDR3 has 14 residues. TCRdb fed the reads into MiXCR, producing one record per CDR3 protein. This repertoire shows approximately 120,000 distinct CDR3 sequences, approximately 30% found once; its top ten account for 58%. This receptor was taken from a human donor in good health (CMV status not recorded). Some clones in this sample may be carry-over from other donors' samples. V is TRBV4-1 and J is TRBJ2-3, with D perhaps TRBD1 (6 bases). The material was CD8+ T cells from cultured PBMCs, obtained from culture after CMV antigen stimulation. The CDR3 DNA reads as TGCGCCAGCAGCCAAGCCAGGGGCGCAGATACGCAGTATTTT. Its translation is CASSQARGADTQYF.